These 3 T cell receptor beta chains were all obtained from the same sample, sequenced in a study of CD8 T cells in Susac syndrome. When the RNA was reverse transcribed, random hexamers were used with an input of roughly 0.45 to 1 ug. TCRdb re-analysed the immunoSEQ multiplex PCR reads in MiXCR, keeping a single row per CDR3 protein. The sample carries more than 200,000 distinct CDR3 sequences, about 94% recorded once. Sequenced material: CD4+ T cells from PBMCs. The receptors were sampled from a human donor with multiple sclerosis.

The V gene is TRBV5-1, the J gene TRBJ2-5; 7 nucleotides agree with TRBD1. Looked up from germline, CDR1 is SGHRS and CDR2 is YFSETQ. This CDR3 has 15 residues. The V segment lost 0 bases and the J segment 3 bases; nucleotides outside the gene matches: 5. The CDR3 is CASSLADDREETQYF. The CDR3 DNA is TGCGCCAGCAGCTTGGCCGACGACAGGGAAGAGACCCAGTACTTC.

This clonotype was counted once. This chain links TRBV4-1 with TRBJ2-5; 14 nucleotides align to TRBD2. CDR3 length: 14 residues. Trimming took 3 bases from V and 7 from J; bases not matched to a gene: 1. CDR1 and CDR2 from the germline V gene are MGHRA and YSYEKL. The CDR3 loop reads CASSHGLAGGTQYF. The CDR3 coding sequence is TGCGCCAGCAGCCATGGACTAGCGGGGGGGACCCAGTACTTC.

The chain joins TRBV30 to TRBJ2-2; D is undetermined. Trimming removed 0 bases at V and 6 bases at J, with 5 bases between. Germline CDR1 GTSNPN, CDR2 SVGIG (reference sequence). CDR3 length: 12 residues. For the CDR3, the DNA is TGTGCCTGGAGTGTAGGACCCGGGGAGCTGTTTTTT. It yields the protein CAWSVGPGELFF.